The clone carrying this T cell receptor (beta chain) was seen a handful of times. Its specificity is unknown. This may come from a read error, since a much larger clone is one base off. Template material for amplifying TCR beta CDR3 regions consisted of RNA transcripts. The HTBI primer set was used in a first-round RT-PCR of the TCR CDR3. TCRdb processed the multiplex PCR reads anew with MiXCR; each CDR3 protein has one entry. This table holds about 640,000 distinct CDR3 sequences, about 15% found once. CDR1 and CDR2 (germline): DFQATT, SNEGSKA (reference sequence). The CDR3 is 17 residues long. The record originates from a study of T cells in Graves' hyperthyroidism and ophthalmopathy. Turning to the study itself: The blood sample was taken at first diagnosis, before treatment began. General study findings and limits: Ophthalmopathy was distinguished from stable hyperthyroidism by 13 V-J signatures. Ophthalmopathy was predicted by the model a median of around 5.9 months ahead of onset.

The chain couples TRBV20-1 to TRBJ2-2, with 13 bases aligning to TRBD2. This clonotype was obtained from a woman aged 50 to 65 with Graves' ophthalmopathy. The sample was blood. CDR3 sequence reads: CNAWPGGLAGDTGELFF. For the CDR3, the DNA is TGCAATGCTTGGCCCGGCGGACTAGCGGGAGACACCGGGGAGCTGTTTTTT.